What follows are 3 T cell receptor beta chains derived from one specimen sequenced in a study of immune heterogeneity within non-small cell lung tumors. TCR beta CDR3 amplification used multiplex PCR with 32 V and 13 J primers. A single record per CDR3 protein comes from TCRdb applying MiXCR to the multiplex PCR reads. The sample includes about 3,200 distinct CDR3 sequences, nearly 45% of them seen just once. Per sample, 450 to 600 ng of bulk tumor genomic DNA was the template used. Surgical sampling yielded several biopsies per primary tumor (spaced far apart). Patients with untreated, newly diagnosed non-small cell lung cancer underwent curative surgery. The sequencing sample was made of lung tumor tissue. Receptors were obtained from a man between 60 and 75 years old with non-small cell lung cancer.

This clonotype counts as medium-sized (0.01 to 0.1%). The rearrangement uses TRBV6-1 and TRBJ1-4, with 10 bases that match TRBD1. CDR3 length: 16 amino acids. The ends lost 6 bases at V and 4 bases at J; junction bases unmatched: 8. Looked up from germline, CDR1 is MNHNS and CDR2 is SASEGT. CDR3 in DNA: TGTGCCAGCAGCAGACAGGGGGCAGACGATAATGAAAAACTGTTTTTT. This translates into CASSRQGADDNEKLFF.

By sample fraction, this clonotype is medium-sized. V usage is TRBV7-2 and J usage is TRBJ2-5; the match to TRBD2 covers 14 bases. The CDR3 covers 16 residues. Germline values: CDR1 SGHTA, CDR2 FQGNSA. The trim removed 4 bases at V and 2 bases at J, leaving 3 bases unmatched. In DNA, the CDR3 is TGTGCCAGCAGCTACGGACTAGCGGGAGGACAAGAGACCCAGTACTTC. This encodes CASSYGLAGGQETQYF.

V usage is TRBV6-2 or TRBV6-3 and J usage is TRBJ2-7; D is ambiguous. The CDR3 sequence is 14 residues long. Germline lookup yields CDR1 MNHEY and CDR2 SVGEGT. V lost 2 bases, J lost 1 base, and 9 bases lay in between. CDR3 nucleotide sequence: TGTGCCAGCAGTTACGGCGGCCCTTCCTACGAGCAGTACTTC. Amino acid sequence: CASSYGGPSYEQYF.